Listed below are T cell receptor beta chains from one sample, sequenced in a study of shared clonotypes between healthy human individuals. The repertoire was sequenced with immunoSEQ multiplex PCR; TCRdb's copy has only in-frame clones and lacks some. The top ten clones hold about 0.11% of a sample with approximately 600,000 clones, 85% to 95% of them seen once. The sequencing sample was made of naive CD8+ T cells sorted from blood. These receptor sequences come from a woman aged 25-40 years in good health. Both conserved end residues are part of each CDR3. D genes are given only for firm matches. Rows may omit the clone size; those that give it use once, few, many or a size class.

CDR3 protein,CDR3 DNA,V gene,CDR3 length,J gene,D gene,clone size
CASSLGLAEEISYEQYF,TGTGCCAGCAGCCTGGGACTAGCGGAAGAAATCTCCTACGAGCAGTACTTC,TRBV5-6,17,TRBJ2-7,TRBD2,.
CASSLAYGQGASEQYF,TGTGCCAGCAGCTTAGCGTACGGACAGGGGGCGAGTGAGCAGTACTTC,TRBV7-9,16,TRBJ2-5,TRBD1,.
CASSDHSQRDYNEQFF,TGTGCCAGCAGTGACCATTCGCAGCGGGATTACAATGAGCAGTTCTTC,TRBV6-1,16,TRBJ2-1,TRBD2,.
CASSPRDHGYTF,TGTGCCAGCAGCCCAAGAGATCATGGCTACACCTTC,TRBV5-8,12,TRBJ1-2,.,.
CASSVGLLMNTEAFF,TGTGCCAGTAGTGTCGGACTCCTCATGAACACTGAAGCTTTCTTT,TRBV19,15,TRBJ1-1,.,.
CASSLPGEETQYF,TGTGCCAGCAGCTTACCAGGGGAAGAGACCCAGTACTTC,TRBV7-2,13,TRBJ2-5,.,.
CASSLAQSYEQYF,TGTGCCAGCAGCTTAGCACAGTCTTACGAGCAGTACTTC,TRBV11-2,13,TRBJ2-7,.,.
CASSSSTGYEQYF,TGTGCCAGCAGCTCCTCCACAGGGTACGAGCAGTACTTC,TRBV7-3,13,TRBJ2-7,.,.
CASSFTRALNTEAFF,TGCGCCAGCAGCTTTACGAGGGCATTGAACACTGAAGCTTTCTTT,TRBV5-1,15,TRBJ1-1,.,.
CAISESYGYTF,TGTGCCATCAGTGAGTCTTATGGCTACACCTTC,TRBV10-3,11,TRBJ1-2,.,.
CASNPGQGMGTEAFF,TGTGCCAGCAACCCGGGACAGGGGATGGGGACTGAAGCTTTCTTT,TRBV25-1,15,TRBJ1-1,TRBD1,once
CASSGDRMEWHF,TGTGCCAGCAGTGGAGACAGGATGGAATGGCACTTC,TRBV9,12,TRBJ2-5,.,.
CASSGSTSGPGAYEQYF,TGTGCCAGCAGCGGATCGACTAGCGGGCCGGGAGCCTACGAGCAGTACTTC,TRBV5-6,17,TRBJ2-7,TRBD2,.
CATRTGLSYEQYF,TGTGCCACCCGGACAGGTCTCTCCTACGAGCAGTACTTC,TRBV28,13,TRBJ2-7,TRBD1,.
CASSFLAGSPYEQYF,TGTGCCAGCAGTTTTCTAGCGGGCTCCCCCTACGAGCAGTACTTC,TRBV28,15,TRBJ2-7,TRBD2,.
CASRATGFYEQYF,TGTGCCAGCAGAGCAACAGGGTTCTACGAGCAGTACTTC,TRBV6-5,13,TRBJ2-7,.,.
CASSPRDYYNEQFF,TGTGCCAGTAGTCCAAGGGACTATTACAATGAGCAGTTCTTC,TRBV19,14,TRBJ2-1,TRBD2,.
CASSPPPPGPVDQPQHF,TGTGCCAGCAGTCCCCCTCCCCCGGGACCCGTCGATCAGCCCCAGCATTTT,TRBV28,17,TRBJ1-5,.,once
CASSQEIGPLTADTQYF,TGTGCCAGCAGCCAAGAAATCGGTCCGCTCACAGCAGATACGCAGTATTTT,TRBV14,17,TRBJ2-3,.,.
CASSERSGFPTNDEQFF,TGTGCCAGCAGTGAAAGATCAGGATTTCCAACCAATGATGAGCAGTTCTTC,TRBV6-1,17,TRBJ2-1,.,.
CASKGVLEQYF,TGTGCCAGCAAGGGGGTTTTGGAGCAGTACTTC,TRBV6-1,11,TRBJ2-7,.,.
CASSSGPTVDEQFF,TGTGCCAGCAGCTCGGGACCGACTGTGGATGAGCAGTTCTTC,TRBV11-2,14,TRBJ2-1,.,.
CASSPSLAGADEQYF,TGTGCCAGCAGCCCCTCCCTAGCGGGAGCTGACGAGCAGTACTTC,TRBV7-9,15,TRBJ2-7,TRBD2,.
CASSLGAGGRFDEQYF,TGTGCCAGCAGCCTTGGGGCGGGCGGGAGGTTCGACGAGCAGTACTTC,TRBV7-9,16,TRBJ2-7,TRBD2,.
CASRHVRSGNTIYF,TGTGCAAGTCGACACGTCAGATCTGGAAACACCATATATTTT,TRBV12-2,14,TRBJ1-3,.,once
CASISGYEQYF,TGTGCCAGCATCAGCGGGTATGAGCAGTACTTC,TRBV27,11,TRBJ2-7,.,.
CASSFFHGGAVGELFF,TGTGCCAGCAGCTTCTTTCATGGGGGGGCCGTCGGGGAGCTGTTTTTT,TRBV7-6,16,TRBJ2-2,.,.
CASSITSGSSYEQYF,TGTGCCAGCAGCATTACTAGTGGGAGCTCCTACGAGCAGTACTTC,TRBV11-2,15,TRBJ2-7,.,.
CASSGTNYEQYF,TGTGCCAGTAGTGGGACAAACTACGAGCAGTACTTC,TRBV19,12,TRBJ2-7,.,.
CASGTGRDFF,TGTGCCAGCGGGACAGGTCGGGATTTCTTT,TRBV28,10,TRBJ1-1,TRBD1,.
CAWTGGLSNQPQHF,TGTGCCTGGACGGGGGGGCTAAGCAATCAGCCCCAGCATTTT,TRBV30,14,TRBJ1-5,.,once
CASSVGTTNEQFF,TGTGCCAGCAGCGTCGGGACTACCAATGAGCAGTTCTTC,TRBV2,13,TRBJ2-1,TRBD2,.
CASSLLGLAGSYEQYF,TGTGCCAGCAGCCTACTGGGACTAGCGGGGTCCTACGAGCAGTACTTC,TRBV11-2,16,TRBJ2-7,TRBD2,.
CASSLTGLDPVYGYTF,TGTGCCAGCAGTTTAACAGGGTTGGATCCGGTCTATGGCTACACCTTC,TRBV28,16,TRBJ1-2,.,.
CSVWSVGDLIDNEQFF,TGCAGCGTTTGGTCTGTCGGGGACTTGATCGACAATGAGCAGTTCTTC,TRBV29-1,16,TRBJ2-1,.,.
CASSDTGGYGYTF,TGTGCCAGCAGCGACACAGGGGGATATGGCTACACCTTC,TRBV9,13,TRBJ1-2,TRBD1,.
CASSLHPAGDQETQYF,TGTGCCAGCAGTTTACACCCAGCGGGAGACCAAGAGACCCAGTACTTC,TRBV27,16,TRBJ2-5,TRBD2,.
CASSQVQGLGNQPQHF,TGCGCCAGCAGCCAAGTTCAGGGTCTCGGGAATCAGCCCCAGCATTTT,TRBV4-1,16,TRBJ1-5,.,.
CASSVGQQNTGELFF,TGTGCCAGCAGCGTGGGACAGCAGAACACCGGGGAGCTGTTTTTT,TRBV7-6,15,TRBJ2-2,TRBD1,.
CASSLGLQVQPQHF,TGTGCCAGCAGTTTAGGTCTACAGGTCCAGCCCCAGCATTTT,TRBV27,14,TRBJ1-5,.,.
CAWRAGGASPLHF,TGTGCCTGGAGGGCAGGGGGCGCTTCCCCCCTCCACTTT,TRBV30,13,TRBJ1-6,TRBD1,.
CASSDVAGDNEQFF,TGTGCCAGCAGTGACGTAGCGGGAGACAATGAGCAGTTCTTC,TRBV2,14,TRBJ2-1,TRBD2,.
CASSQDRREGLDTQYF,TGCGCCAGCAGCCAAGATCGGCGGGAGGGCCTAGATACGCAGTATTTT,TRBV4-1,16,TRBJ2-3,TRBD2,.
CASSLPPGGEQYF,TGTGCCAGCAGTCTCCCCCCGGGAGGCGAGCAGTACTTC,TRBV27,13,TRBJ2-7,TRBD2,.
CASSFPYTF,TGTGCCAGCAGCTTCCCCTACACCTTC,TRBV5-8,9,TRBJ1-2,.,.